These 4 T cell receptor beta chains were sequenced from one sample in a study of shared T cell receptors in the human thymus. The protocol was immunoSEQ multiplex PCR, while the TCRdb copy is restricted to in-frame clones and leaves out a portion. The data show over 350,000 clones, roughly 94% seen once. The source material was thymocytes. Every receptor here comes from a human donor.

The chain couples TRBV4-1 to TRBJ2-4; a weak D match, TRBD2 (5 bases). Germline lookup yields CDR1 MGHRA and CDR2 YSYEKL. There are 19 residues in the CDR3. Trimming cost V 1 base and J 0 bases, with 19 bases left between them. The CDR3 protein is CASSQASPRSGPAKNIQYF. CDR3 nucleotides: TGCGCCAGCAGCCAAGCGAGCCCCAGAAGCGGCCCAGCCAAAAACATTCAGTACTTC.

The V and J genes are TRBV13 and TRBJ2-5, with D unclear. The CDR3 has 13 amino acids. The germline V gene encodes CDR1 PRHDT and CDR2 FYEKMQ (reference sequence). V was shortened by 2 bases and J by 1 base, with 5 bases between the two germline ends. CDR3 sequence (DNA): TGTGCCAGCAGCTTATTCCGCCAAGAGACCCAGTACTTC. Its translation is CASSLFRQETQYF. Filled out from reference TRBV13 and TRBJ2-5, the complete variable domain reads AAGVIQSPRHLIKEKRETATLKCYPIPRHDTVYWYQQGPGQDPQFLISFYEKMQSDKGSIPDRFSAQQFSDYHSELNMSSLELGDSALYFCASSLFRQETQYFGPGTRLLVL.

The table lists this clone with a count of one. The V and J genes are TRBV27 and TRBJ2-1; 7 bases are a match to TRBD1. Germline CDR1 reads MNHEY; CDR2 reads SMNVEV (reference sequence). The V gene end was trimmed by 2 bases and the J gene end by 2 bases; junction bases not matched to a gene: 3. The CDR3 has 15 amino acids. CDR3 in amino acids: CASSLKQGTYNEQFF. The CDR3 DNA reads TGTGCCAGCAGTTTAAAACAGGGGACCTACAATGAGCAGTTCTTC.

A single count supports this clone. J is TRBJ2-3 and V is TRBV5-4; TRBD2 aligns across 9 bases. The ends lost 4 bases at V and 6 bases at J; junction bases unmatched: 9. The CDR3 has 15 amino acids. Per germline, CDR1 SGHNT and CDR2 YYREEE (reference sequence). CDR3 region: CASSPGEREVDTQYF. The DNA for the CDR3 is TGTGCCAGCAGCCCCGGTGAGCGGGAGGTTGATACGCAGTATTTT. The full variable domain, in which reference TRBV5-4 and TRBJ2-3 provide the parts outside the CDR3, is ETGVTQSPTHLIKTRGQQVTLRCSSQSGHNTVSWYQQALGQGPQFIFQYYREEENGRGNFPPRFSGLQFPNYSSELNVNALELDDSALYLCASSPGEREVDTQYFGPGTRLTVL.